This passage covers 9 T cell receptor beta chains from one sample sequenced in a study of blood T cell repertoires in COVID-19. Repertoires were generated with immunoSEQ multiplex PCR, while TCRdb's copy carries only in-frame clones and drops some. The sample shows 70,000 to 80,000 clones, 75% to 95% of them seen only once. Sequences were obtained from peripheral blood. These receptors all stem from a woman aged 55 to 70 with active COVID-19.

The V call is TRBV19, the J call TRBJ2-4, with TRBD2 identical over 12 bases. Germline V lookup: CDR1 LNHDA, CDR2 SQIVND (reference sequence). This CDR3 has 18 residues. J gave up 3 bases and V 1 base, and 7 bases lay outside the gene matches. CDR3 amino acids: CASSIGLAGEGGKNIQYF. CDR3 coding DNA: TGTGCCAGTAGTATAGGACTAGCGGGAGAGGGGGGCAAAAACATTCAGTACTTC.

V usage is TRBV4-1 and J usage is TRBJ2-3; no definite D call. Germline V gene data show CDR1 as MGHRA and CDR2 as YSYEKL. The CDR3 sequence is 17 residues long. V lost 0 bases and J lost 2, with 15 bases in between. CDR3 sequence (DNA): TGCGCCAGCAGCCAAGATGAGGCAGTGAGCACCACAGATACGCAGTATTTT. Translation gives CASSQDEAVSTTDTQYF.

Comments on this clone: Its ends do not fully match the called genes, so a read error is possible. The V and J genes are TRBV2 and TRBJ1-5, with D maybe TRBD1 (5 bases). The germline CDR1 and CDR2 sequences are SNHLY and FYNNEI. The CDR3 is made up of 15 amino acids. CDR3 amino acids: CASREGEVVDQPQHF. CDR3 bases: TGTGCCAGCAGAGAAGGGGAGGTGGTTGATCAGCCCCAGCATTTT.

The V gene is TRBV7-2, the J gene TRBJ2-3, with 14 positions matching TRBD2. CDR3 length: 17 amino acids. Germline CDR1 SGHTA, CDR2 FQGNSA. V lost 4 bases to trimming and J lost 1 base; unmatched junction nucleotides: 4. The CDR3 spells CASSSPGLAGGTDTQYF. CDR3 DNA: TGTGCCAGCAGCTCCCCGGGACTAGCGGGAGGCACAGATACGCAGTATTTT.

The chain links TRBV19 to TRBJ1-1; TRBD1 aligns across 8 bases. Germline CDR1 is LNHDA and CDR2 is SQIVND (reference sequence). The CDR3 has 15 residues. V shed 6 bases, J shed 4 bases, and the junction held 10 bases outside the gene matches. The CDR3 nucleotides read TGTGCCAGTAGAGGCAGGACAGGGATGGGCACTGAAGCTTTCTTT. It codes for CASRGRTGMGTEAFF.

The chain combines TRBV16 with TRBJ1-3; D not resolved. CDR3 size: 16 residues. V lost 3 bases, J lost 0 bases, and 12 bases lay in between. Looked up from germline, CDR1 is KGHSY and CDR2 is FQNENV. The CDR3 coding sequence is TGTGCCAGCAGCCAGGGCTTTCTCCACTCTGGAAACACCATATATTTT. Residues: CASSQGFLHSGNTIYF.

The chain is built from TRBV5-1 and TRBJ2-3, with TRBD1 as a possible D gene (6 bases). The germline V gene encodes CDR1 SGHRS and CDR2 YFSETQ. This CDR3 is 14 amino acids long. V was cut by 4 bases and J by 1 base, with 10 bases left in between. CDR3 nucleotides: TGCGCCAGCAGCAGTGGGGGCCGCACAGATACGCAGTATTTT. It specifies CASSSGGRTDTQYF.

The chain uses TRBV14 and TRBJ2-3; tentative D call: TRBD2 (6 bases). This CDR3 has 15 residues. The germline V gene encodes CDR1 SGHDN and CDR2 FVKESK. The ends were cut back, 4 bases at V and 0 bases at J, with 11 bases in the middle. This CDR3 is CASSRLGTSTDTQYF. The CDR3 DNA reads as TGTGCCAGCAGCCGCCTGGGGACTAGCACAGATACGCAGTATTTT.

J is TRBJ1-3 and V is TRBV11-2; D is unclear. Deletions cut 7 bases from V and 2 bases from J, with 12 bases between. The CDR3 is 14 residues long. Germline CDR1 reads SGHAT; CDR2 reads FQNNGV. The CDR3 region has the DNA TGTGCCAGCATCCCGGGAGCCACTGGAAACACCATATATTTT. Encoded protein: CASIPGATGNTIYF.